Listed below are T cell receptor beta chains from one sample, sequenced in a study of blood T cell repertoires in COVID-19. Method: immunoSEQ multiplex PCR; TCRdb's copy keeps in-frame clones and lacks some. Of about 280,000 clones in the sample, 85% are singletons; the top ten hold approximately 5.1%. The sequenced sample consisted of peripheral blood. The receptors shown here come from a man aged 45-60 years with active or convalescent COVID-19. CDR3s include the opening cysteine and the closing phenylalanine or tryptophan. Each record gives: D gene, V gene, J gene, clone size, CDR3 protein, CDR3 DNA. The D gene is left open where the match is weak. Where a row states a size, it is once, few, many or the class of an expanded clone; other rows omit it.

TRBD1	TRBV5-1	TRBJ2-5	once	CASSPGVDRGYETQYF	TGCGCCAGCAGCCCCGGGGTGGACAGGGGTTACGAGACCCAGTACTTC
TRBD1	TRBV5-8	TRBJ1-5	-	CASSRWTGTDQPQHF	TGTGCCAGCAGCCGTTGGACAGGGACGGATCAGCCCCAGCATTTT
-	TRBV4-2	TRBJ2-1	-	CASSLEVSNEQFF	TGTGCCAGCAGCCTAGAGGTTAGTAATGAGCAGTTCTTC
TRBD1	TRBV15	TRBJ2-7	-	CATSRDLGQGVREQYF	TGTGCCACCAGCAGAGATTTGGGACAGGGGGTAAGGGAGCAGTACTTC
TRBD2	TRBV10-1	TRBJ2-5	-	CASSELAGTQETQYF	TGCGCCAGCAGTGAACTAGCGGGCACCCAAGAGACCCAGTACTTC
-	TRBV19	TRBJ1-3	-	CASSTIYPAGGNTIYF	TGTGCCAGTAGCACTATCTACCCCGCTGGCGGAAACACCATATATTTT
-	TRBV27	TRBJ1-2	-	CASTKGLGDYGYTF	TGTGCCAGCACCAAGGGACTAGGGGACTATGGCTACACCTTC
TRBD1	TRBV4-1	TRBJ2-1	-	CASSQPRQDRDNEQFF	TGCGCCAGCAGCCAACCAAGGCAGGACAGGGATAATGAGCAGTTCTTC
TRBD1	TRBV7-8	TRBJ1-2	-	CASSKTRTGESGYTF	TGTGCCAGCAGCAAAACTAGAACAGGGGAGTCAGGCTACACCTTC
-	TRBV2	TRBJ1-5	-	CASSESGFWSNQPQHF	TGTGCCAGCAGTGAATCGGGATTCTGGAGCAATCAGCCCCAGCATTTT
-	TRBV19	TRBJ2-6	once	CASSIRSGVAGANVLTF	TGTGCCAGTAGTATACGGTCAGGGGTTGCTGGGGCCAACGTCCTGACTTTC
-	TRBV6-2/TRBV6-3	TRBJ1-2	-	CASSYSPEGRRGYTF	TGTGCCAGCAGTTACTCGCCCGAGGGGAGGCGAGGCTACACCTTC
TRBD1	TRBV5-1	TRBJ2-3	-	CASSLGGQGRTDTQYF	TGCGCCAGCAGCCTAGGAGGACAGGGACGCACAGATACGCAGTATTTT
TRBD1	TRBV7-2	TRBJ1-4	once	CASSQGQSYEKLFF	TGTGCCAGCAGCCAGGGACAGTCGTATGAAAAACTGTTTTTT
TRBD1	TRBV5-1	TRBJ2-7	-	CASSWSDDRVSYEQYF	TGCGCCAGCAGCTGGAGTGACGACAGGGTATCCTACGAGCAGTACTTC
TRBD2	TRBV14	TRBJ2-7	-	CASSQTILAGGKRSYEQYF	TGTGCCAGCAGCCAAACCATCCTAGCGGGAGGGAAAAGGTCCTACGAGCAGTACTTC
-	TRBV6-1	TRBJ2-7	-	CASSEARLLEQYF	TGTGCCAGCAGTGAAGCGCGCCTGCTCGAGCAGTACTTC
TRBD2	TRBV6-5	TRBJ2-7	few	CASTGGVYEQYF	TGTGCCAGCACTGGGGGGGTCTACGAGCAGTACTTC
-	TRBV7-2	TRBJ1-1	-	CASSSDRRNTEAFF	TGTGCCAGCAGCTCTGACAGGCGGAACACTGAAGCTTTCTTT
TRBD1	TRBV5-4	TRBJ2-1	once	CASSLDGQGEQFF	TGTGCCAGCAGCTTGGACGGACAGGGGGAGCAGTTCTTC
-	TRBV18	TRBJ1-2	few	CASSPEGTGSNYGYTF	TGTGCCAGCTCACCTGAGGGTACGGGGTCTAACTATGGCTACACCTTC
TRBD1	TRBV7-8	TRBJ2-2	-	CASQLIDRGRTGELFF	TGTGCCAGTCAGCTTATTGACAGGGGGCGGACCGGGGAGCTGTTTTTT
TRBD1	TRBV4-2	TRBJ2-5	-	CASSQLSGGERETQYF	TGTGCCAGCAGCCAACTATCAGGGGGCGAAAGAGAGACCCAGTACTTC
-	TRBV20-1	TRBJ1-4	-	CSASRTGSTNEKLFF	TGCAGTGCTAGTCGGACGGGATCAACTAATGAAAAACTGTTTTTT
-	TRBV7-2	TRBJ1-5	many	CASSFYQDGNQPQHF	TGTGCCAGCAGCTTTTATCAGGATGGCAATCAGCCCCAGCATTTT
TRBD1	TRBV5-6	TRBJ1-5	-	CASSSQQGNQPQHF	TGTGCCAGCAGCTCACAACAGGGGAATCAGCCCCAGCATTTT